The 9 T cell receptor beta chains in this list originate from one sample, sequenced in a study of graft-versus-host responses after intestinal transplantation. Profiled with immunoSEQ multiplex PCR; TCRdb holds only in-frame clones, not every one. The sample has more than 65,000 clones; about 91% are singletons. Their antigens remain unidentified. This specimen consisted of unstimulated CD8+ T cells sorted from spleen or lymph node cells, obtained before transplant. The receptors derive from a human donor who was the organ donor for an intestinal transplant.

The genes are TRBV27 and TRBJ2-3, with 9 bases matching TRBD2. Germline V gene lookup returns CDR1 MNHEY and CDR2 SMNVEV (reference sequence). This CDR3 has 15 amino acids. With 5 bases clipped from V and 1 base from J, the junction kept 4 bases outside the gene matches. CDR3 DNA sequence: TGTGCCAGCAGTCCTCAGCGGGGGGGCACAGATACGCAGTATTTT. It specifies CASSPQRGGTDTQYF.

V and J are TRBV27 and TRBJ1-4; the D is unclear. The V end was cut by 3 bases, the J end by 4 bases, with 12 bases between. CDR1 is MNHEY, CDR2 SMNVEV, per germline (reference sequence). CDR3 size: 15 residues. CDR3 region: CASSFQAALNEKLFF. The DNA of the CDR3 is TGTGCCAGCAGTTTTCAGGCAGCTCTTAATGAAAAACTGTTTTTT.

The rearrangement links TRBV5-1 to TRBJ1-6; 7 positions agree with TRBD1. The CDR3 consists of 12 residues. CDR1 is SGHRS, CDR2 YFSETQ, per germline. V lost 4 bases and J lost 10; bases outside the gene matches: 2. The CDR3, as DNA: TGCGCCAGCAGCGCGGACAGGTCACCCCTCCACTTT. It encodes CASSADRSPLHF.

This clone showed up just a few times. The chain's CDR3 is CASNLGGSPTYEQYF. The CDR3 nucleotides are TGCGCCAGCAACCTCGGAGGGAGCCCCACCTACGAGCAGTACTTC. This chain connects TRBV10-2 to TRBJ2-7; possibly TRBD2 for D (6 bases). Trimming shortened V by 7 bases and J by 2 bases, and 18 bases separated the two germline ends. Germline V CDR1 and CDR2: WSHSY, SAAADI. The CDR3 extends over 15 amino acids.

Only one count was recorded for this clone. V is TRBV27 and J is TRBJ1-1; possible D gene TRBD1, 5 bases. The CDR3 covers 16 residues. V was cut by 0 bases and J by 0 bases, with 11 bases left in between. The germline gives CDR1 MNHEY, CDR2 SMNVEV (reference sequence). This CDR3 is CASSLSGQAVNTEAFF. The CDR3 DNA sequence: TGTGCCAGCAGTTTATCGGGGCAGGCAGTGAACACTGAAGCTTTCTTT.

The chain employs TRBV19 and TRBJ2-1, with 9 bases that match TRBD2. Germline lookup yields CDR1 LNHDA and CDR2 SQIVND (reference sequence). The CDR3 length is 15 residues. With V trimmed by 2 bases and J by 6 bases, 5 bases remained unmatched. The CDR3 loop reads CASSILAGELNEQFF. The CDR3 nucleotides are TGTGCCAGTAGTATATTAGCGGGAGAACTCAATGAGCAGTTCTTC. Using reference TRBV19 and TRBJ2-1 for the parts outside the CDR3, the full variable domain is DGGITQSPKYLFRKEGQNVTLSCEQNLNHDAMYWYRQDPGQGLRLIYYSQIVNDFQKGDIAEGYSVSREKKESFPLTVTSAQKNPTAFYLCASSILAGELNEQFFGPGTRLTVL.

This rearrangement joins TRBV9 to TRBJ2-3; TRBD1 matches 8 bases. The ends lost 3 bases at V and 0 bases at J; junction bases unmatched: 3. From germline, CDR1 is SGDLS and CDR2 YYNGEE. The CDR3 extends over 15 amino acids. CDR3 DNA: TGTGCCAGCAGCGATGGACAGGGTAGCACAGATACGCAGTATTTT. Translating gives CASSDGQGSTDTQYF.

The sample holds one count of this clone. CDR3 DNA: TGCGCCAGCAGCCAAGTGGTGGCAGCCGGGGATAATTCACCCCTCCACTTT. Translated, it gives CASSQVVAAGDNSPLHF. The rearrangement joins TRBV4-1 to TRBJ1-6; unclear D gene. V was pared by 1 base and J by 5 bases, with 15 bases between. CDR1 MGHRA and CDR2 YSYEKL come from the germline V gene. CDR3 length: 17 amino acids.

The rearrangement joins TRBV2 to TRBJ2-5; a possible D gene is TRBD1 (6 bases). The tail of the sequence fits TRBJ2-7 better, so the J call may be wrong. The CDR3 loop spans 15 amino acids. Germline loops: CDR1 SNHLY, CDR2 FYNNEI. The CDR3 reads CASSESTGSSYEQYF. The DNA for the CDR3 is TGTGCCAGCAGTGAGTCGACAGGATCATCCTACGAGCAGTACTTC.